The 25 T cell receptor beta chains presented below share a single source sample, sequenced in a study of CD4+ T cells in melanoma. Profiled with immunoSEQ multiplex PCR; TCRdb holds only in-frame clones, not every one. The sample comprises about 9,600 clones, 73% of which are singletons, and approximately 25% rests with the top ten. The sequencing input was cells from a culture (not recorded whether cultured in vitro). The receptors stem from a human donor with melanoma.

By frequency in the sample, this clone is medium-sized. The V call is TRBV5-1, the J call TRBJ2-1; tentative D call: TRBD2 (6 bases). This CDR3 has 15 amino acids. Germline V gene data show CDR1 as SGHRS and CDR2 as YFSETQ. V shed 7 bases and J shed 5 bases, with 19 bases lying between them. The chain's CDR3 is CASGYTGLKNNEQFF. The CDR3 coding sequence is TGCGCCAGCGGTTACACGGGACTGAAAAACAATGAGCAGTTCTTC.

The rearrangement joins TRBV11-3 to TRBJ2-1; a possible D gene is TRBD2 (7 bases). Germline loops: CDR1 SGHNT, CDR2 YENEEA. The CDR3 has 15 residues. The V and J ends lost 0 bases and 6 bases respectively, with 12 bases between them. The CDR3 DNA is TGTGCCAGCAGCTTAGATCGGGGGGCTAGCAATGAGCAGTTCTTC. This sequence encodes CASSLDRGASNEQFF.

The chain recombines TRBV5-4 with TRBJ1-2; 10 nucleotides line up with TRBD1. Germline CDR1 reads SGHNT; CDR2 reads YYREEE (reference sequence). This CDR3 spans 15 amino acids. V gave up 0 bases and J gave up 3 bases; unmatched junction bases: 2. CDR3 DNA sequence: TGTGCCAGCAGCTTGGGACAGGGGGCTTACTATGGCTACACCTTC. This encodes CASSLGQGAYYGYTF.

The gene calls are TRBV10-3 and TRBJ2-5; D ambiguous. Germline values: CDR1 ENHRY, CDR2 SYGVKD. The CDR3 is made up of 12 amino acids. Trimming left V 0 bases short and J 4 bases short, with 3 bases between. CDR3 residues: CAISESGETQYF. The CDR3 coding sequence is TGTGCCATCAGTGAGTCTGGAGAGACCCAGTACTTC.

This chain uses TRBV6-1 with TRBJ1-2; D remains unclear. The CDR3 totals 14 residues. Germline lookup yields CDR1 MNHNS and CDR2 SASEGT. Deletions cut 0 bases from V and 1 base from J, with 6 bases between. For the CDR3, the DNA is TGTGCCAGCAGTGAAGCTGGCAGTAACTATGGCTACACCTTC. This gives the protein CASSEAGSNYGYTF.

CDR3 sequence: CASSYGAGGFYGYTF. DNA of the CDR3: TGTGCCAGCAGTTACGGCGCAGGCGGATTCTATGGCTACACCTTC. The chain has TRBV6-5 and TRBJ1-2; D is unresolved. V was shortened by 2 bases and J by 4 bases, with 14 bases between the two germline ends. The CDR3 loop spans 15 amino acids. Germline V lookup: CDR1 MNHEY, CDR2 SVGAGI.

The V call is TRBV11-2, the J call TRBJ1-6; 7 bases map to TRBD1. The V and J ends lost 3 bases and 7 bases, in that order; junction bases with no gene match: 9. Germline CDR1 and CDR2: SGHAT and FQNNGV. The CDR3 length is 16 residues. The CDR3 DNA reads TGTGCCAGCAGCTTGGTCTACAGGGGACTCAATTCACCCCTCCACTTT. Its translation: CASSLVYRGLNSPLHF. Together with reference TRBV11-2 and TRBJ1-6, the CDR3 gives the full variable domain: EAGVAQSPRYKIIEKRQSVAFWCNPISGHATLYWYQQILGQGPKLLIQFQNNGVVDDSQLPKDRFSAERLKGVDSTLKIQPAKLEDSAVYLCASSLVYRGLNSPLHFGNGTRLTVT.

The chain recombines TRBV28 with TRBJ1-2; TRBD1 agrees at 7 bases. The germline CDR1 and CDR2 sequences are MDHEN and SYDVKM. V lost 1 base, J lost 4 bases, and 6 bases stayed unmatched. CDR3 length equals 15 residues. Written as DNA, the CDR3 is TGTGCCAGCAGTTTATCGGACAGGCGTCTCTATGGCTACACCTTC. Residues: CASSLSDRRLYGYTF.

This chain connects TRBV18 to TRBJ1-1; no reliable D call. The CDR3 loop spans 13 amino acids. Looked up from germline, CDR1 is KGHSH and CDR2 is LQKENI. Trimming pared 4 bases from V and 0 bases from J, leaving 6 bases between. The CDR3 is CASSLRLNTEAFF. Here the CDR3 DNA reads TGTGCCAGCTCACTACGCTTGAACACTGAAGCTTTCTTT.

The chain recombines TRBV6-6 with TRBJ1-1; TRBD1 matches at 8 bases. The CDR3 extends over 13 amino acids. The J segment lost 8 bases and the V segment lost 4 bases, leaving 6 bases of the junction unmatched. The germline V gene encodes CDR1 MNHNY and CDR2 SVGAGI (reference sequence). In DNA form, the CDR3 reads TGTGCCAGCAGTTCCGGACAGGGAGGGGAAGCTTTCTTT. This translates into CASSSGQGGEAFF.

The chain recombines TRBV5-8 with TRBJ2-7, with 7 bases that match TRBD2. There are 14 residues in the CDR3. Per germline, CDR1 SGHTS and CDR2 YDEGEE. With V trimmed by 4 bases and J by 2 bases, 6 bases remained unmatched. CDR3 DNA: TGTGCCAGCAGCCCCTGGGGAGGGACCTACGAGCAGTACTTC. Its translation is CASSPWGGTYEQYF.

The V gene is TRBV3-1 (or the pseudogene TRBV3-2), the J gene TRBJ2-4; D perhaps matches TRBD2 (6 bases). Germline V gene lookup returns CDR1 LGHDT and CDR2 YNNKEL (reference sequence). V was pared by 3 bases and J by 0 bases, with 9 bases between. The length of the CDR3 is 15 residues. CDR3 in amino acids: CASSQRDLAKNIQYF. CDR3 DNA sequence: TGTGCCAGCAGCCAGCGGGACCTAGCCAAAAACATTCAGTACTTC.

The sample holds one count of this clone. This sequence joins TRBV29-1 and TRBJ2-1; D not certain. V shed 5 bases and J shed 13 bases, with 18 bases lying between them. This CDR3 has 12 residues. From germline, CDR1 is SQVTM and CDR2 ANQGSEA. The CDR3 nucleotides are TGCAGCGTTCCCATAATTGGCGGCCTCCAGTTCTTC. Residues: CSVPIIGGLQFF.

This sequence joins TRBV2 and TRBJ1-5; D call uncertain. V was shortened by 4 bases and J by 2 bases, with 15 bases between the two germline ends. The CDR3 is 16 amino acids. Germline assignment: CDR1 SNHLY and CDR2 FYNNEI. CDR3 nucleotide sequence: TGTGCCAGCAGTGGACCGTTACCTGGTGGCAATCAGCCCCAGCATTTT. It translates to CASSGPLPGGNQPQHF.

This clone was observed a few times. CDR3 DNA sequence: TGCGCCAGCAGCCAAGATCAGGGTCAGGGGGTTTCCTTATACGAGCAGTACTTC. This sequence encodes CASSQDQGQGVSLYEQYF. The V gene is TRBV4-1, the J gene TRBJ2-7, with 7 bases aligning to TRBD1. The V gene's germline CDR1 is MGHRA and CDR2 YSYEKL. The CDR3 extends over 18 amino acids. V shed 0 bases and J 4 bases; nucleotides not matched to a gene: 15.

The CDR3 here is CASSLAEGSTEAFF. The CDR3 region has the DNA TGTGCCAGCAGCTTGGCCGAGGGGAGCACTGAAGCTTTCTTT. This chain links TRBV5-8 with TRBJ1-1; tentative D call: TRBD1 (5 bases). CDR1 is SGHTS and CDR2 is YDEGEE in the germline V gene. Trimming left V 0 bases short and J 4 bases short, with 10 bases between. CDR3 length: 14 residues.

This clone turned up a few times. The CDR3 loop reads CASSYLVGDEQFF. The CDR3, as DNA: TGTGCCAGCAGTTACCTGGTCGGCGATGAGCAGTTCTTC. The chain links TRBV2 to TRBJ2-1; no clear D gene. Trimming stripped 5 bases from V and 8 bases from J, with 13 bases between. Germline CDR1 is SNHLY and CDR2 is FYNNEI. CDR3 size: 13 residues.

V is TRBV7-9 and J is TRBJ2-5, with TRBD2 matching over 16 bases. This CDR3 is built from 17 residues. With 4 bases clipped from V and 5 bases from J, the junction kept 7 bases outside the gene matches. Germline V gene sequence: CDR1 SEHNR, CDR2 FQNEAQ (reference sequence). CDR3 residues: CASSSTGTSGGAETQYF. CDR3 DNA: TGTGCCAGCAGCTCAACCGGGACTAGCGGGGGGGCGGAGACCCAGTACTTC.

V gene TRBV2 combines with J gene TRBJ2-4; TRBD2 matches at 8 bases. With V trimmed by 6 bases and J by 16 bases, 11 bases remained unmatched. The CDR3 has 12 amino acids. Germline V gene data show CDR1 as SNHLY and CDR2 as FYNNEI. For the CDR3, the DNA is TGTGCCAGCAGCTCCGGGGGGGGGTATCCCTACTTC. Translating it yields CASSSGGGYPYF.

The count of this clone is one. The chain carries TRBV15 and TRBJ2-6; D call uncertain. Germline V gives CDR1 LNHNV, CDR2 YYDKDF (reference sequence). The V end was cut by 0 bases, the J end by 0 bases, with 9 bases between. The CDR3 has 17 amino acids. CDR3 protein: CATSRDVGFSGANVLTF. The CDR3 coding sequence is TGTGCCACCAGCAGAGATGTGGGCTTCTCTGGGGCCAACGTCCTGACTTTC. Supplemented by reference TRBV15 and TRBJ2-6, the full variable domain reads DAMVIQNPRYQVTQFGKPVTLSCSQTLNHNVMYWYQQKSSQAPKLLFHYYDKDFNNEADTPDNFQSRRPNTSFCFLDIRSPGLGDTAMYLCATSRDVGFSGANVLTFGAGSRLTVL.

The chain employs TRBV18 and TRBJ1-1; the match to TRBD1 covers 7 bases. Germline V gene data show CDR1 as KGHSH and CDR2 as LQKENI. The V and J ends lost 6 bases and 5 bases, in that order; junction bases with no gene match: 6. CDR3 length: 13 amino acids. CDR3 sequence reads: CASSRQGGTEAFF. The CDR3 DNA sequence: TGTGCCAGCTCCCGACAGGGTGGTACTGAAGCTTTCTTT.

This clone was seen only a few times. The gene calls are TRBV7-2 and TRBJ2-7; 12 nucleotides line up with TRBD2. The CDR3 spans 17 residues. The V segment lost 2 bases and the J segment 7 bases; nucleotides outside the gene matches: 12. The germline V gene has CDR1 SGHTA and CDR2 FQGNSA. The CDR3 coding sequence is TGTGCCAGCAGCTTAACTAGCGGGGGGCGAGGGCCTGGTGAGCAGTACTTC. This translates into CASSLTSGGRGPGEQYF.

The rearrangement uses TRBV11-2 and TRBJ2-7; D might be TRBD1 or TRBD2, each matching 5 bases. CDR1 is SGHAT and CDR2 is FQNNGV in the germline V gene. The germline V and J ends were trimmed by 5 bases and 9 bases, with 20 bases remaining between them. The length of the CDR3 is 14 residues. This CDR3 is CASSQFGTSLGQYF. For the CDR3, the DNA is TGTGCCAGCAGCCAATTTGGGACCTCCTTGGGGCAGTACTTC.

The chain joins TRBV5-1 to TRBJ2-3, with a weak D call TRBD1 (6 bases). The CDR3 totals 15 residues. Germline lookup yields CDR1 SGHRS and CDR2 YFSETQ. The V end was cut by 1 base, the J end by 4 bases, with 13 bases between. The CDR3 nucleotides are TGCGCCAGCAGCTTGCCTTCAACAGGGCCAGATACGCAGTATTTT. Its translation is CASSLPSTGPDTQYF. Filled out from reference TRBV5-1 and TRBJ2-3, the complete variable domain reads KAGVTQTPRYLIKTRGQQVTLSCSPISGHRSVSWYQQTPGQGLQFLFEYFSETQRNKGNFPGRFSGRQFSNSRSEMNVSTLELGDSALYLCASSLPSTGPDTQYFGPGTRLTVL.

The V and J genes are TRBV4-1 and TRBJ1-5; 11 bases are shared with TRBD1. Germline CDR1 MGHRA, CDR2 YSYEKL. CDR3 length: 22 amino acids. V was clipped by 0 bases and J by 4 bases; unmatched bases: 20. CDR3 bases: TGCGCCAGCAGCCAAGAGCCTAAGCTCGGGACAGGGGGGAAGATCATAAATCAGCCCCAGCATTTT. Its translation is CASSQEPKLGTGGKIINQPQHF.